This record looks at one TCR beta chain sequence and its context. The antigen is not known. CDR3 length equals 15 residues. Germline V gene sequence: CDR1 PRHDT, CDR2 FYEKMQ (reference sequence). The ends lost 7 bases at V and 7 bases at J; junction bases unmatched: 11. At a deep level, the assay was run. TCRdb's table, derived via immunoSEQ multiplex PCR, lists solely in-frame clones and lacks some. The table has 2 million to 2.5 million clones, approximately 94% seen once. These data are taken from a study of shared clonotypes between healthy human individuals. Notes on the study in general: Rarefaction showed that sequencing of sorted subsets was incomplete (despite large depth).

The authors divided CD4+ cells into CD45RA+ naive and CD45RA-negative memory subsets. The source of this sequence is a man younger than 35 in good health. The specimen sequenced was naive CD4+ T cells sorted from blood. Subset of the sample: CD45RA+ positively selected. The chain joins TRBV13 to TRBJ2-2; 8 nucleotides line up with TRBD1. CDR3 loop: CASTFPDRGSGELFF. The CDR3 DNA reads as TGTGCCAGCACCTTTCCCGACAGGGGTAGCGGGGAGCTGTTTTTT.